This T cell receptor (beta chain) was captured by sequencing in a study of graft-versus-host responses after intestinal transplantation. As for the study in general: Following induction with anti-thymocyte globulin, all recipients were given tacrolimus and steroids for about 3 years.

Clones were sequenced by immunoSEQ multiplex PCR, and TCRdb holds only the in-frame ones, with some missing. Of approximately 5,000 clones in the sample, over 65% were seen once. Intraepithelial and lamina propria lymphocytes were freed from processed graft tissue. V gave up 4 bases and J gave up 0 bases, with 13 bases separating them. Per the germline V gene, CDR1 is GTSNPN and CDR2 is SVGIG (reference sequence). This CDR3 region has 15 residues. The source of this sequence is a human patient who received an intestinal transplant, so some T cells may come from the graft donor. Sequencing used ileum tissue, obtained just over 300 days after intestinal transplant. This chain joins TRBV30 and TRBJ2-1; D could derive from TRBD1 or TRBD2 (6 bases each). CDR3 coding DNA: TGTGCCTGGACGGGGGCGTCAAGCTCCTACAATGAGCAGTTCTTC. This codes for CAWTGASSSYNEQFF.